This passage covers 6 T cell receptor beta chains from one sample sequenced in a study of preoperative IRX-2 immunotherapy in early breast cancer. The method was immunoSEQ multiplex PCR; TCRdb's version includes in-frame clones alone and lacks a portion of them. The top ten hold 15% to 19% of the sample, which has just under 4,000 clones, approximately 71% seen once. Treatment reported: preoperative locoregional IRX-2 cytokine immunotherapy. Specimen: tumor tissue, collected after IRX-2 immunotherapy. The receptors shown here come from a human donor with breast cancer.

J is TRBJ2-7 and V is TRBV28; a weak D match, TRBD2 (6 bases). The CDR3 loop spans 13 amino acids. From germline, CDR1 is MDHEN and CDR2 SYDVKM. The V gene lost 8 bases and the J gene lost 5 bases, with 16 bases spanning the gap. The CDR3 DNA reads as TGTGCCAGCTCCCCCGCGGGGTTCCACGAGCAGTACTTC. It encodes CASSPAGFHEQYF.

This rearrangement joins TRBV25-1 to TRBJ2-7; 8 bases are shared with TRBD2. CDR3 length equals 17 residues. In germline, CDR1 is MGHDK, CDR2 SYGVNS. V shed 7 bases and J 5 bases; nucleotides not matched to a gene: 19. CDR3 region: CASTKHGGREAGDEQYF. The DNA of the CDR3 is TGTGCCAGCACCAAACACGGGGGGCGGGAGGCAGGCGACGAGCAGTACTTC.

The chain recombines TRBV28 with TRBJ1-4; 10 bases fit TRBD1. CDR1 is MDHEN and CDR2 is SYDVKM in the germline V gene. V was clipped by 3 bases and J by 6 bases; unmatched bases: 4. This CDR3 has 15 amino acids. CDR3: CASSLGQGFDEKLFF. The CDR3 DNA reads as TGTGCCAGCAGTTTGGGACAGGGGTTCGATGAAAAACTGTTTTTT.

The chain has TRBV29-1 and TRBJ2-7, with D perhaps matching TRBD1 (6 bases). V lost 5 bases and J lost 1, with 12 bases in between. The V gene's germline CDR1 is SQVTM and CDR2 ANQGSEA. The CDR3 length is 13 residues. This chain's CDR3 is CSVSQGISYEQYF. The CDR3 DNA is TGCAGCGTTTCACAGGGAATTTCCTACGAGCAGTACTTC.

The V gene is TRBV15, the J gene TRBJ1-5; 7 nucleotides agree with TRBD1. Unmatched junction bases numbered 7, after V lost 2 bases and J lost 6 bases. The germline V gene has CDR1 LNHNV and CDR2 YYDKDF (reference sequence). CDR3 length: 15 amino acids. In DNA form, the CDR3 reads TGTGCCACCAGCAGACCGGGACAGAGGGCTCAGCCCCAGCATTTT. It is translated as CATSRPGQRAQPQHF. The whole variable domain, remainder taken from reference TRBV15 and TRBJ1-5, is DAMVIQNPRYQVTQFGKPVTLSCSQTLNHNVMYWYQQKSSQAPKLLFHYYDKDFNNEADTPDNFQSRRPNTSFCFLDIRSPGLGDTAMYLCATSRPGQRAQPQHFGDGTRLSIL.

As concerns this clone: Other nucleotide sequences in the sample specify the same CDR3. The CDR3: CASSLRGYEQYF. The DNA of the CDR3 is TGTGCCAGCAGCTTAAGGGGCTACGAGCAGTACTTC. The chain carries TRBV14 and TRBJ2-7; maybe TRBD1 (5 bases). Looked up from germline, CDR1 is SGHDN and CDR2 is FVKESK. Trimming took 5 bases from V and 3 from J, leaving 8 bases between them. The CDR3 is 12 amino acids.